The clone carrying this TCR beta chain was recorded only once. Its target is not known. The data are from a study of blood T cells in healthy people across ages. The study's findings and limits: Researchers deemed the diversity estimates from one million T cells underestimates.

V lost 5 bases to trimming and J lost 0 bases, with 8 bases between them. The CDR3 length is 14 residues. Germline CDR1 is DFQATT and CDR2 is SNEGSKA (reference sequence). Sample donors were healthy Caucasian individuals that came from Russia, aged roughly 6 to 100. Isolating PBMCs gave at least 6 million of these cells per sample. The second PCR ran roughly 6 to 11 cycles with a sample-barcoded 5' primer and J-beta primers. The authors tagged each cDNA molecule using a template-switch adaptor with 12 random nucleotides. TCRdb re-derived calls from the 5' RACE reads in MiXCR, one entry per CDR3 protein. This sample has around 690,000 distinct CDR3 sequences, with roughly three fifths found just once.

This receptor was identified in a man aged 60 to 75 in good health. This chain uses TRBV20-1 with TRBJ2-6; D uncertain. Sequenced input: blood. DNA for the CDR3: TGCAGTGCTGAAAGTCCCTCTGGGGCCAACGTCCTGACTTTC. Protein product: CSAESPSGANVLTF.